A selection of T cell receptor beta chains follows, all from one sample in a study of T-cell reconstitution after alpha-beta-depleted transplantation in children. TCRdb re-analysed the PCR reads in MiXCR, keeping a single row per CDR3 protein. Among some 390,000 distinct CDR3 sequences listed, roughly 22% were seen once. The material was PBMCs from the stem cell graft donor, obtained from the stem cell graft. The receptors originated from a human donor who donated a stem cell graft to a child with acute myeloid leukemia. Each CDR3 is given without its conserved first and last residue. Fields, in order: V gene, J gene, CDR3 protein.

V: TRBV28; J: TRBJ2-2; CDR3: ASSLPTGLGTGELF
V: TRBV20-1; J: TRBJ1-1; CDR3: SVPRWGF
V: TRBV7-6; J: TRBJ1-2; CDR3: ARTRPGGDGYT
V: TRBV4-1; J: TRBJ2-7; CDR3: ASSQGTDGLDEQY
V: TRBV12-3/TRBV12-4; J: TRBJ1-2; CDR3: ASSTGDLTNYGYT
V: TRBV12-3/TRBV12-4; J: TRBJ1-1; CDR3: ASRRGQGADEAF
V: TRBV2; J: TRBJ2-2; CDR3: ASTREDTGELF
V: TRBV11-1; J: TRBJ2-1; CDR3: ASSSLTGTSGRSYNEQF
V: TRBV25-1; J: TRBJ2-1; CDR3: ASRSGGGGSHEQF
V: TRBV27; J: TRBJ2-7; CDR3: ASSWGTGVGEQY
V: TRBV20-1; J: TRBJ2-7; CDR3: SARVRQGRTNLAGGDSSYEQY
V: TRBV7-6; J: TRBJ2-2; CDR3: ASSLASGGNTGELF